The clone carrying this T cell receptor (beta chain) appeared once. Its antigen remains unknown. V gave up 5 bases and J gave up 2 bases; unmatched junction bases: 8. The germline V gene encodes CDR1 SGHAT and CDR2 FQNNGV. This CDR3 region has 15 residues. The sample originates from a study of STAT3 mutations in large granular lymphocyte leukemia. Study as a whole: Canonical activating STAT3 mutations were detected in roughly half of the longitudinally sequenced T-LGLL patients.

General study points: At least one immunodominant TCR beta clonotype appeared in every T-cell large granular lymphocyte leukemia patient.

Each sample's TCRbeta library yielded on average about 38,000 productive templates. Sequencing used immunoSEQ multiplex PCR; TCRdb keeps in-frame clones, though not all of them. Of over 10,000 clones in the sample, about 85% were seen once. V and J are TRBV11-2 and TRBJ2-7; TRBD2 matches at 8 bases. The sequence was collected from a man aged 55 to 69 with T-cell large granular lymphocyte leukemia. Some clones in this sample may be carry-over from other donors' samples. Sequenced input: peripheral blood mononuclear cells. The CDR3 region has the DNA TGTGCCAGCAGCCCCGGCGCTAGCGGGCCCTACGAGCAGTACTTC. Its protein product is CASSPGASGPYEQYF.